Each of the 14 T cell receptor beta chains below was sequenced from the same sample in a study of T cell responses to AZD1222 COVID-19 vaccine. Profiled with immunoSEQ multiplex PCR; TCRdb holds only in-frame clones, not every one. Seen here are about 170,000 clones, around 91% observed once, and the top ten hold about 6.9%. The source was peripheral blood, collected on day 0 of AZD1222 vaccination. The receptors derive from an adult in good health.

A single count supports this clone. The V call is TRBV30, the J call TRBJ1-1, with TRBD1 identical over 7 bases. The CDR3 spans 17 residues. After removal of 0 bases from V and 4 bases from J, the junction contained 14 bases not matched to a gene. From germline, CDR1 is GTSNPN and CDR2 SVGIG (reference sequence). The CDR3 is CAWSVLITEGAVTEAFF. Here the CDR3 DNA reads TGTGCCTGGAGTGTCCTCATAACAGAGGGGGCGGTCACTGAAGCTTTCTTT.

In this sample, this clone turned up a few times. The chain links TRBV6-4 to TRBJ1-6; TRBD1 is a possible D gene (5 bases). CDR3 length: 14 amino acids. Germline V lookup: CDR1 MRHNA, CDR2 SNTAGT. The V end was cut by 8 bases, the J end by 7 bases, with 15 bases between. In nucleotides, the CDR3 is TGTGCCAGCTCCCCCGGGGGAACAAATTCACCCCTCCACTTT. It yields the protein CASSPGGTNSPLHF.

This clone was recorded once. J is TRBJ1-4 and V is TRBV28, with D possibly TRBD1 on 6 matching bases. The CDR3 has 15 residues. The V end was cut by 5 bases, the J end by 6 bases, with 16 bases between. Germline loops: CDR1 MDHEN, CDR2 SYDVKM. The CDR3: CASSLLAGADEKLFF. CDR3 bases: TGTGCCAGCAGTCTCCTAGCGGGGGCTGATGAAAAACTGTTTTTT.

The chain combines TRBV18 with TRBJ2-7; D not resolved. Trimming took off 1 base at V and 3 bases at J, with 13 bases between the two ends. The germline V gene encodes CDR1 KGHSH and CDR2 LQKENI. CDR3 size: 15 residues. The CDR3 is CASSPRSAQLYEQYF. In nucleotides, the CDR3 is TGTGCCAGCTCACCACGATCAGCCCAACTCTACGAGCAGTACTTC.

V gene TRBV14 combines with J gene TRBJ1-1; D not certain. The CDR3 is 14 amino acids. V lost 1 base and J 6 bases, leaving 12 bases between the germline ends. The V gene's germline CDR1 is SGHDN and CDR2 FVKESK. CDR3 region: CASSQVSLSSEAFF. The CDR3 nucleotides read TGTGCCAGCAGCCAAGTTAGCCTTTCGTCTGAAGCTTTCTTT.

CDR3 sequence (DNA): TGTGCCAGCACTATTGTAGCTGCGGCCCGGGAGACCCAGTACTTC. Amino acids: CASTIVAAARETQYF. V and J are TRBV6-5 and TRBJ2-5; D remains unclear. V dropped 7 bases and J dropped 5 bases, with 20 bases sitting between them. The CDR3 length is 15 residues. Germline CDR1 is MNHEY and CDR2 is SVGAGI.

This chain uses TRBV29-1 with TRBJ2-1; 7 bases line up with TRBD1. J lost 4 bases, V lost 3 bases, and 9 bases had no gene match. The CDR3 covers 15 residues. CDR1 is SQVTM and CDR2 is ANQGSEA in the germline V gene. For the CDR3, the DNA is TGCAGCGTTGAGGGGACAGAGACTGCGTACAATGAGCAGTTCTTC. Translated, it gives CSVEGTETAYNEQFF.

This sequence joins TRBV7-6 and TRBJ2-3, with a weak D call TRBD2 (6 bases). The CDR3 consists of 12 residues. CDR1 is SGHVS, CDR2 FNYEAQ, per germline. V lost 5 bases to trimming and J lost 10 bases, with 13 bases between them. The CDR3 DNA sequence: TGTGCCAGCAGCCCGGGGGAGAGAGCGCAGTATTTT. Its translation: CASSPGERAQYF.

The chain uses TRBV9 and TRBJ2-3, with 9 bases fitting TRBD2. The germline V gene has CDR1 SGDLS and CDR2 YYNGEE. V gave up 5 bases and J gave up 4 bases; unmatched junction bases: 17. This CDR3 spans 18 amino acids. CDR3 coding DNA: TGTGCCAGCAGTAGGGTCGCGGGGGGGCCTTTAGGCCCAGATACGCAGTATTTT. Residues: CASSRVAGGPLGPDTQYF.

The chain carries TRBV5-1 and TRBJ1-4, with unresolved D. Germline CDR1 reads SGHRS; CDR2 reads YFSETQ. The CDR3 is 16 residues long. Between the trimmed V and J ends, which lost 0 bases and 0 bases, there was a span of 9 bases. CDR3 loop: CASSLGVGSTNEKLFF. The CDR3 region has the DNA TGCGCCAGCAGCTTGGGGGTTGGGTCAACTAATGAAAAACTGTTTTTT.

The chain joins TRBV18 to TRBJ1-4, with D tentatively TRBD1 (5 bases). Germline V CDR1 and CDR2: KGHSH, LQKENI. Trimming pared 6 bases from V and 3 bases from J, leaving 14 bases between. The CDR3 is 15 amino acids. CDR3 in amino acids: CASSQRQTPNEKLFF. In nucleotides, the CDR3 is TGTGCCAGCTCTCAGAGACAGACACCTAATGAAAAACTGTTTTTT.

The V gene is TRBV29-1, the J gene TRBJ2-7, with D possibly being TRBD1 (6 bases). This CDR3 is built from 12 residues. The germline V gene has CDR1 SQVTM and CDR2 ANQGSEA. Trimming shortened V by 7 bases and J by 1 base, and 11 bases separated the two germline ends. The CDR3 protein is CSARTASYEQYF. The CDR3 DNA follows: TGCAGCGCCAGGACAGCTTCCTACGAGCAGTACTTC.

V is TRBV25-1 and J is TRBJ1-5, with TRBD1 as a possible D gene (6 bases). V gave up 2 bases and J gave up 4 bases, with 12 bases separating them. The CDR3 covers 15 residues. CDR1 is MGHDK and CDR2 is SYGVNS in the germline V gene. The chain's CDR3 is CASSEGGQGNQPQHF. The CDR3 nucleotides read TGTGCCAGCAGTGAAGGGGGGCAGGGGAATCAGCCCCAGCATTTT. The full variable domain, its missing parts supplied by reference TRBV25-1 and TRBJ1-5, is EADIYQTPRYLVIGTGKKITLECSQTMGHDKMYWYQQDPGMELHLIHYSYGVNSTEKGDLSSESTVSRIRTEHFPLTLESARPSHTSQYLCASSEGGQGNQPQHFGDGTRLSIL.

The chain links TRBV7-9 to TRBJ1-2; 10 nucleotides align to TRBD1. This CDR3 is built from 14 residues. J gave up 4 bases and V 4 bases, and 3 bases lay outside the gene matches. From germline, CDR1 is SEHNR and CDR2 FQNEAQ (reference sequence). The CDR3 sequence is CASSWGQGTYGYTF. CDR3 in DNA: TGTGCCAGCAGCTGGGGACAGGGGACCTATGGCTACACCTTC.